This TCR beta chain was recovered during a study of response to subunit inactivated influenza vaccine (dated by TCRdb to the late 2010s). With regard to the full study: Deep quantitative profiling of the T cell receptor repertoire was used in the study to follow responses to a trivalent subunit inactivated influenza vaccine.

The method behind the library was RT-PCR. The sequencer was an Illumina HiSeq 2500. The raw public reads went through TCRdb reprocessing: fastp at Q25, MiXCR clone calling, in-frame beta chains kept. Entries that share a CDR3 protein sequence are merged under the most common genes and DNA. The sample table records 550,000 to 800,000 distinct CDR3 sequences; approximately 14% of these occur just once. The ten largest clones capture about 9.9% of the sample. Trimming at the junction amounts to 6 bases on V and 6 bases on J, and the germline ends lie 12 bases apart. CDR3 length: 12 amino acids, cysteine to phenylalanine. The only DNA kept is the CDR3, 36 bases in frame from the first base. As encoded in the germline V gene, CDR1 is SNHLY while CDR2 is FYNNEI. A note on this clonotype: What antigen it recognizes has not been identified. No per-base quality is available; no much larger clone lies one base away.

The paper as a whole reports these results and caveats: The authors suggested that each seasonal influenza vaccination may recruit only a limited number of new T cells.

This TCR came from a man aged 45-65 years who received an inactivated influenza vaccine. Donor details come from another sample of the same person, matched by shared clones. This chain is built from TRBV2 and TRBJ2-7, with TRBD2 perhaps the D gene, on 5 matching bases. The source material was PBMCs from blood, sampled approximately 12 days after vaccination. The CDR3 sequence is CASSGEVAEQYF. The nucleotides read TGTGCCAGCAGCGGGGAAGTTGCCGAGCAGTACTTC.